Each of the 15 T cell receptor beta chains below was sequenced from the same sample in a study of T cells in narcolepsy. Assay used: immunoSEQ multiplex PCR; TCRdb lists only in-frame clones, some missing. The table includes about 30,000 clones, roughly 80% detected once. Input material: CD45RA- memory CD4+ T cells from PBMCs. The receptors originated from a human donor with narcolepsy.

The chain links TRBV11-2 to TRBJ2-1; 10 bases match TRBD2. The CDR3 is 16 residues long. Germline V gene data show CDR1 as SGHAT and CDR2 as FQNNGV. Trimming took 5 bases from V and 1 from J; bases not matched to a gene: 5. The CDR3 sequence is CASSPIAGGSYNEQFF. The CDR3 DNA sequence: TGTGCCAGCAGCCCAATAGCGGGAGGATCCTACAATGAGCAGTTCTTC.

J is TRBJ2-3 and V is TRBV9; perhaps TRBD2 as D (6 bases). The CDR3 has 16 amino acids. V shed 3 bases and J shed 5 bases, with 19 bases lying between them. CDR1 SGDLS and CDR2 YYNGEE come from the germline V gene. The chain's CDR3 is CASSASKSGRGDTQYF. Here the CDR3 DNA reads TGTGCCAGCAGCGCTTCCAAAAGCGGGCGGGGAGATACGCAGTATTTT.

The rearrangement links TRBV19 to TRBJ1-2, with 10 bases aligning to TRBD1. CDR3 length equals 14 residues. V dropped 5 bases and J dropped 5; count of bases not matched to a gene: 5. Germline-derived CDR1 and CDR2 are LNHDA and SQIVND (reference sequence). This CDR3 is CASSPDRGKYGYTF. The CDR3, as DNA: TGTGCCAGTAGTCCGGACAGGGGGAAATATGGCTACACCTTC.

The chain recombines TRBV5-1 with TRBJ2-3, with a possible D match to TRBD1 (6 bases). V gave up 4 bases and J gave up 6 bases, with 24 bases separating them. From germline, CDR1 is SGHRS and CDR2 YFSETQ. The CDR3 spans 17 residues. The CDR3 DNA reads as TGCGCCAGCAGCCCGACAGGTTATAGTTCATCTCACGATACGCAGTATTTT. It specifies CASSPTGYSSSHDTQYF. The full variable domain, with the rest looked up from reference TRBV5-1 and TRBJ2-3, is KAGVTQTPRYLIKTRGQQVTLSCSPISGHRSVSWYQQTPGQGLQFLFEYFSETQRNKGNFPGRFSGRQFSNSRSEMNVSTLELGDSALYLCASSPTGYSSSHDTQYFGPGTRLTVL.

The genes are TRBV7-6 and TRBJ2-5, with D unclear. The CDR3 consists of 14 residues. Germline lookup yields CDR1 SGHVS and CDR2 FNYEAQ. The V gene lost 5 bases and the J gene lost 5 bases, with 15 bases spanning the gap. CDR3 in DNA: TGTGCCAGCAGCCCCGGTGGTGATACGGAGACCCAGTACTTC. Translation gives CASSPGGDTETQYF.

The rearrangement uses TRBV30 and TRBJ2-1; 13 nucleotides align to TRBD2. V lost 3 bases to trimming and J lost 8 bases; unmatched junction nucleotides: 10. Germline V gene sequence: CDR1 GTSNPN, CDR2 SVGIG (reference sequence). This CDR3 has 16 amino acids. The CDR3: CAWSFPRLAGGHEQFF. CDR3 nucleotides: TGTGCCTGGAGCTTTCCCAGACTAGCGGGGGGTCATGAGCAGTTCTTC.

The gene calls are TRBV29-1 and TRBJ1-2; 10 positions agree with TRBD1. Germline V gene lookup returns CDR1 SQVTM and CDR2 ANQGSEA. This CDR3 has 13 residues. Trimming cost V 7 bases and J 2 bases; bases outside gene matches: 4. The CDR3 coding sequence is TGCAGCGCCGCGGGACAGGGGAACTATGGCTACACCTTC. Its protein is CSAAGQGNYGYTF.

This clone showed up just a few times. The chain recombines TRBV5-5 with TRBJ1-4; 9 bases map to TRBD1. The CDR3 consists of 19 residues. Germline CDR1 SGHKS, CDR2 YYEKEE (reference sequence). The trim removed 2 bases at V and 0 bases at J, leaving 11 bases unmatched. The CDR3 loop is CASSFLFRDRVATNEKLFF. DNA of the CDR3: TGTGCCAGCAGCTTCCTTTTCAGGGACAGGGTTGCAACTAATGAAAAACTGTTTTTT. Complete variable domain (other parts from reference TRBV5-5 and TRBJ1-4): DAGVTQSPTHLIKTRGQQVTLRCSPISGHKSVSWYQQVLGQGPQFIFQYYEKEERGRGNFPDRFSARQFPNYSSELNVNALLLGDSALYLCASSFLFRDRVATNEKLFFGSGTQLSVL.

The V and J genes are TRBV30 and TRBJ2-7; D is perhaps TRBD1 (6 bases). V shed 3 bases and J shed 0 bases, with 24 bases lying between them. This CDR3 is built from 18 residues. Germline V gene data show CDR1 as GTSNPN and CDR2 as SVGIG (reference sequence). CDR3 in amino acids: CAWSSNLYQGKGSYEQYF. CDR3 nucleotide sequence: TGTGCCTGGAGCAGTAACTTATATCAGGGGAAGGGCTCCTACGAGCAGTACTTC.

The V call is TRBV18, the J call TRBJ2-2; no reliable D call. The CDR3 covers 16 residues. The germline V gene encodes CDR1 KGHSH and CDR2 LQKENI. The V end was cut by 2 bases, the J end by 2 bases, with 12 bases between. In DNA form, the CDR3 reads TGTGCCAGCTCACCAAGAAAAGACCACAACACCGGGGAGCTGTTTTTT. This sequence encodes CASSPRKDHNTGELFF.

In the case of this clone: Compared with germline, one end of the junction differs, possibly owing to a read error. The chain couples TRBV11-3 to TRBJ1-2; no clear D. The CDR3 runs 10 residues. Germline V lookup: CDR1 SGHNT, CDR2 YENEEA. CDR3 in amino acids: CASSPPRALF. CDR3 DNA: TGTGCCAGCAGCCCTCCCCGGGCCCTCTTC.

This clone was seen only once. V and J are TRBV5-4 and TRBJ2-7; perhaps TRBD2 as D (6 bases). Between the trimmed V and J ends, which lost 0 bases and 0 bases, there was a span of 10 bases. The CDR3 extends over 15 amino acids. In germline, CDR1 is SGHNT, CDR2 YYREEE (reference sequence). The DNA for the CDR3 is TGTGCCAGCAGCTTGGAGGCGGGAAGCTCCTACGAGCAGTACTTC. Protein sequence: CASSLEAGSSYEQYF.

The CDR3 reads CASSLYQETQYF. For the CDR3, the DNA is TGTGCCAGCAGCCTGTACCAAGAGACCCAGTACTTC. The chain links TRBV6-1 to TRBJ2-5; D is uncertain. Germline assignment: CDR1 MNHNS and CDR2 SASEGT. Trimming took 6 bases from V and 0 from J, leaving 5 bases between them. This CDR3 is 12 amino acids long.

The chain couples TRBV10-2 to TRBJ1-2; D perhaps matches TRBD1 (6 bases). The CDR3 totals 15 residues. V was pared by 7 bases and J by 5 bases, with 20 bases between. Germline CDR1 WSHSY, CDR2 SAAADI. The CDR3 loop reads CASTEFLQGGYGYTF. For the CDR3, the DNA is TGCGCCAGCACCGAGTTCCTACAGGGCGGGTATGGCTACACCTTC.

The rearrangement joins TRBV5-1 to TRBJ1-3, with D uncertain. Per the germline V gene, CDR1 is SGHRS and CDR2 is YFSETQ. This CDR3 spans 15 amino acids. The V gene lost 5 bases and the J gene lost 0 bases, with 12 bases spanning the gap. The CDR3 DNA reads as TGCGCCAGCAGTCTCCAATCAGGCTCTGGAAACACCATATATTTT. Translation gives CASSLQSGSGNTIYF. The variable domain in full, completed from reference TRBV5-1 and TRBJ1-3, reads KAGVTQTPRYLIKTRGQQVTLSCSPISGHRSVSWYQQTPGQGLQFLFEYFSETQRNKGNFPGRFSGRQFSNSRSEMNVSTLELGDSALYLCASSLQSGSGNTIYFGEGSWLTVV.